A single sample is the source of the 15 T cell receptor beta chains below, sequenced in a study of blood T cell repertoires in COVID-19. Generated by immunoSEQ multiplex PCR, the TCRdb table keeps only in-frame clones and is missing some. The sample gives about 100,000 clones, 80% of which show up once; around 29% is in the top ten. The sample comprised peripheral blood. The receptors derive from a man between 65 and 79 years old with active or convalescent COVID-19.

The sample holds one count of this clone. The chain recombines TRBV7-8 with TRBJ2-1, with no clear D. Trimming pared 1 base from V and 9 bases from J, leaving 13 bases between. This CDR3 contains 14 residues. Germline-derived CDR1 and CDR2 are SGHVS and FQNEAQ. CDR3 region: CASSLDRTMGEQFF. The DNA of the CDR3 is TGTGCCAGCAGCTTAGATAGAACTATGGGTGAGCAGTTCTTC.

The genes are TRBV11-1 and TRBJ2-7; TRBD1 matches 7 bases. V shed 5 bases, J shed 4 bases, and the junction held 8 bases outside the gene matches. Germline V gene sequence: CDR1 SGHAT, CDR2 FQDESV (reference sequence). There are 14 residues in the CDR3. In DNA form, the CDR3 reads TGTGCCAGCAGCCTCCCGGGACAGTTATACGAGCAGTACTTC. This codes for CASSLPGQLYEQYF.

The CDR3 DNA reads TGTGCCAGCAGCCAAGATGCGGGACAGGGTACCACTGAAGCTTTCTTT. Protein: CASSQDAGQGTTEAFF. The chain recombines TRBV3-1 (or the pseudogene TRBV3-2) with TRBJ1-1; 9 nucleotides agree with TRBD1. From germline, CDR1 is LGHDT and CDR2 YNNKEL (reference sequence). The length of the CDR3 is 16 residues. V trimming: 0 bases; J trimming: 4 bases; junction bases outside the gene matches: 6.

The V call is TRBV28, the J call TRBJ1-1; no clear D gene. CDR1 MDHEN and CDR2 SYDVKM come from the germline V gene. The V end lost 3 bases, the J end lost 3 bases, and 14 bases lay between the germline ends. The CDR3 totals 15 residues. The CDR3 DNA reads TGTGCCAGCAGTTTTGGTCCATACAAAGACACTGAAGCTTTCTTT. Its translation: CASSFGPYKDTEAFF.

The chain uses TRBV19 and TRBJ1-1; possible D gene TRBD1, 5 bases. Looked up from germline, CDR1 is LNHDA and CDR2 is SQIVND (reference sequence). The CDR3 sequence is 12 residues long. V was shortened by 6 bases and J by 5 bases, with 10 bases between the two germline ends. The CDR3 DNA reads as TGTGCCAGTAGCAGGGTTCGGACTGAAGCTTTCTTT. This translates into CASSRVRTEAFF.

The rearrangement joins TRBV10-3 to TRBJ1-2; D unclear. CDR3 size: 11 residues. V lost 11 bases and J lost 5, with 12 bases in between. Germline-derived CDR1 and CDR2 are ENHRY and SYGVKD. The CDR3 nucleotides read TGTGCCTCAGGTCAGGCTTATGGCTACACCTTC. This sequence encodes CASGQAYGYTF.

V gene TRBV4-3 combines with J gene TRBJ2-2; TRBD2 matches at 10 bases. From germline, CDR1 is LGHNA and CDR2 YSLEER. CDR3 length equals 19 residues. Trimming at V came to 0 bases and at J to 3 bases, leaving 10 bases not matched to a gene. DNA for the CDR3: TGCGCCAGCAGCCAAGACCCCCCCGCTAGCGGGAGACACACCGGGGAGCTGTTTTTT. Its translation: CASSQDPPASGRHTGELFF.

The chain carries TRBV7-9 and TRBJ2-1, with D possibly being TRBD1 (5 bases). Germline loops: CDR1 SEHNR, CDR2 FQNEAQ (reference sequence). Between the trimmed V and J ends, which lost 1 base and 9 bases, there was a span of 13 bases. CDR3 size: 14 residues. The CDR3 loop is CASSLGQGPGEQFF. The CDR3 DNA reads as TGTGCCAGCAGCTTAGGGCAGGGTCCAGGTGAGCAGTTCTTC.

J is TRBJ1-1 and V is TRBV6-5; D possibly corresponds to TRBD1 (5 bases). V was cut by 6 bases and J by 0 bases, with 14 bases left in between. The CDR3 consists of 15 residues. Germline values: CDR1 MNHEY, CDR2 SVGAGI. Here the CDR3 reads CASRGGETVNTEAFF. The CDR3 DNA reads TGTGCCAGCAGGGGGGGGGAGACCGTGAACACTGAAGCTTTCTTT.

J is TRBJ2-1 and V is TRBV7-2; a weak D match, TRBD2 (5 bases). The CDR3 spans 16 residues. The V and J ends lost 2 bases and 0 bases respectively, with 11 bases between them. The germline V gene encodes CDR1 SGHTA and CDR2 FQGNSA. Here the CDR3 reads CASSLISGNSYNEQFF. CDR3 in DNA: TGTGCCAGCAGCTTAATCTCGGGGAACTCCTACAATGAGCAGTTCTTC. Variable domain in full (rest from reference TRBV7-2 and TRBJ2-1): GAGVSQSPSNKVTEKGKDVELRCDPISGHTALYWYRQSLGQGLEFLIYFQGNSAPDKSGLPSDRFSAERTGGSVSTLTIQRTQQEDSAVYLCASSLISGNSYNEQFFGPGTRLTVL.

The chain uses TRBV4-2 and TRBJ2-6; D gene uncertain. The CDR3 loop spans 16 amino acids. Trimming stripped 0 bases from V and 4 bases from J, with 10 bases between. Germline V gene data show CDR1 as LGHNA and CDR2 as YNFKEQ. CDR3 DNA sequence: TGTGCCAGCAGCCAAGATGTAAGCAGGGGGGCCAACGTCCTGACTTTC. It translates to CASSQDVSRGANVLTF.

The V and J genes are TRBV2 and TRBJ2-3; 7 bases fit TRBD2. The V gene's germline CDR1 is SNHLY and CDR2 FYNNEI. With 1 base clipped from V and 5 bases from J, the junction kept 3 bases outside the gene matches. This CDR3 is built from 14 residues. For the CDR3, the DNA is TGTGCCAGCAGTGAAGGGCTAGCGGAAGATACGCAGTATTTT. Translating gives CASSEGLAEDTQYF.

The CDR3 sequence is CASKAGTSSYNEQFF. CDR3 in DNA: TGTGCCAGTAAGGCCGGGACTAGTTCGTACAATGAGCAGTTCTTC. The V gene is TRBV19, the J gene TRBJ2-1; TRBD2 matches at 8 bases. CDR1 and CDR2 (germline): LNHDA, SQIVND (reference sequence). J gave up 4 bases and V 7 bases, and 9 bases lay outside the gene matches. The CDR3 runs to 15 residues.

The genes are TRBV9 and TRBJ2-2; 7 bases map to TRBD1. The germline V gene encodes CDR1 SGDLS and CDR2 YYNGEE. The CDR3 spans 16 residues. V trimming: 4 bases; J trimming: 4 bases; junction bases outside the gene matches: 10. The CDR3 DNA reads TGTGCCAGCAGCCCCCGGGGACAGAGGAGCACCGGGGAGCTGTTTTTT. Translating it yields CASSPRGQRSTGELFF.

The V gene is TRBV28, the J gene TRBJ1-5, with 7 bases identical to TRBD1. This CDR3 spans 14 amino acids. Germline V gene sequence: CDR1 MDHEN, CDR2 SYDVKM. V dropped 6 bases and J dropped 3; count of bases not matched to a gene: 5. The CDR3 sequence is CASRETGHNQPQHF. Here the CDR3 DNA reads TGTGCCAGCAGGGAGACAGGGCACAATCAGCCCCAGCATTTT.